Shown below are 27 T cell receptor beta chains from a single sample sequenced in a study of cytomegalovirus exposure and HLA in healthy donors. The PCR had 60 Vbeta and 13 Jbeta primers. Clones were sequenced by immunoSEQ multiplex PCR, and TCRdb holds only the in-frame ones, with some missing. The sample records approximately 150,000 clones, about 80% being singletons. Sequenced input: PBMCs. The receptors derive from a young woman in good health and CMV-seropositive.

V and J are TRBV27 and TRBJ2-7; TRBD2 matches 13 bases. CDR1 and CDR2 (germline): MNHEY, SMNVEV (reference sequence). V was clipped by 6 bases and J by 0 bases; unmatched bases: 14. This CDR3 is built from 19 residues. For the CDR3, the DNA is TGTGCCAGCAGGCGGGGGACTAGCGGGGCGGCCCCCATCTCCTACGAGCAGTACTTC. The encoded protein is CASRRGTSGAAPISYEQYF.

This clone was seen once. One junction end does not reproduce the germline sequence, and a read error may be involved. This rearrangement joins TRBV6-1 to TRBJ2-7; 7 nucleotides align to TRBD1. Germline V lookup: CDR1 MNHNS, CDR2 SASEGT. CDR3 length equals 15 residues. The CDR3 here is CASSAGTALIYEQYF. CDR3 nucleotide sequence: TGTGCCAGTAGTGCCGGGACAGCCCTTATCTACGAGCAGTACTTC.

The chain is built from TRBV19 and TRBJ1-1; 7 bases agree with TRBD1. Trimming removed 3 bases from V and 1 base from J; junction bases left unmatched: 8. Germline V CDR1 and CDR2: LNHDA, SQIVND (reference sequence). This CDR3 comprises 16 residues. As DNA, the CDR3 is TGTGCCAGTAGTATGGATTCGGGGACAGCGAACACTGAAGCTTTCTTT. Translating it yields CASSMDSGTANTEAFF.

This clone was counted once. V gene TRBV27 combines with J gene TRBJ2-7; 7 bases match TRBD1. Germline CDR1 is MNHEY and CDR2 is SMNVEV (reference sequence). Unmatched junction bases numbered 8, after V lost 6 bases and J lost 3 bases. The CDR3 runs 14 residues. CDR3 amino acids: CASSPTGVGYEQYF. CDR3 nucleotides: TGTGCCAGCAGCCCCACAGGGGTAGGCTACGAGCAGTACTTC.

The chain links TRBV7-6 to TRBJ2-2; possibly TRBD1 for D (6 bases). The germline V gene has CDR1 SGHVS and CDR2 FNYEAQ. Trimming took off 5 bases at V and 2 bases at J, with 15 bases between the two ends. The CDR3 spans 16 residues. Here the CDR3 DNA reads TGTGCCAGCAGCCTAACCCCGGGACAAAACACCGGGGAGCTGTTTTTT. This gives the protein CASSLTPGQNTGELFF. Full variable domain (remainder filled in from reference TRBV7-6 and TRBJ2-2): GAGVSQSPRYKVTKRGQDVALRCDPISGHVSLYWYRQALGQGPEFLTYFNYEAQQDKSGLPNDRFSAERPEGSISTLTIQRTEQRDSAMYRCASSLTPGQNTGELFFGEGSRLTVL.

This clone was picked up a small number of times. The rearrangement joins TRBV6-1 to TRBJ2-7, with D possibly being TRBD1 (6 bases). With 7 bases removed from V and 5 bases from J, the gap between germline ends came to 12 bases. Germline-derived CDR1 and CDR2 are MNHNS and SASEGT. The CDR3 spans 12 residues. CDR3 loop: CASIQGINEQYF. DNA for the CDR3: TGTGCCAGCATCCAGGGGATAAACGAGCAGTACTTC.

This chain joins TRBV2 and TRBJ2-2; 7 nucleotides line up with TRBD1. V shed 8 bases and J 7 bases; nucleotides not matched to a gene: 13. Germline-derived CDR1 and CDR2 are SNHLY and FYNNEI. CDR3 size: 15 residues. The CDR3 reads CASGLGKGAFGELFF. In DNA, the CDR3 is TGTGCCAGCGGTTTGGGAAAGGGGGCGTTCGGGGAGCTGTTTTTT.

V gene TRBV19 combines with J gene TRBJ1-1, with D possibly matching TRBD1 (5 bases). Trimming took 7 bases from V and 1 from J, leaving 16 bases between them. CDR1 and CDR2 (germline): LNHDA, SQIVND (reference sequence). The CDR3 spans 15 residues. The CDR3 spells CASTVQGGRNTEAFF. For the CDR3, the DNA is TGTGCCAGTACGGTGCAGGGAGGGAGGAACACTGAAGCTTTCTTT.

The chain couples TRBV4-3 to TRBJ2-3, with D perhaps matching TRBD2 (6 bases). The CDR3 covers 15 residues. The germline V gene has CDR1 LGHNA and CDR2 YSLEER. V lost 2 bases to trimming and J lost 2 bases, with 11 bases between them. The CDR3 sequence: CASSQLTGVTDTQYF. CDR3 DNA: TGCGCCAGCAGCCAACTTACGGGGGTCACAGATACGCAGTATTTT.

The chain carries TRBV4-1 and TRBJ1-2; D gene unclear. Germline CDR1 is MGHRA and CDR2 is YSYEKL. Trimming pared 0 bases from V and 0 bases from J, leaving 14 bases between. This CDR3 is built from 17 residues. CDR3 region: CASSQDRRGLTNYGYTF. The CDR3 nucleotides are TGCGCCAGCAGCCAAGATCGGAGAGGACTGACTAACTATGGCTACACCTTC.

The chain uses TRBV7-2 and TRBJ2-3; TRBD2 agrees at 8 bases. Germline V lookup: CDR1 SGHTA, CDR2 FQGNSA. The CDR3 covers 15 residues. The ends lost 0 bases at V and 4 bases at J; junction bases unmatched: 3. CDR3 in amino acids: CASSLARGGADTQYF. The CDR3 DNA sequence: TGTGCCAGCAGCTTAGCACGGGGGGGCGCAGATACGCAGTATTTT.

V usage is TRBV30 and J usage is TRBJ1-5; the D gene is possibly TRBD1 (6 bases). With 0 bases removed from V and 5 bases from J, the gap between germline ends came to 14 bases. Germline loops: CDR1 GTSNPN, CDR2 SVGIG (reference sequence). The CDR3 is 15 amino acids. The CDR3 DNA is TGTGCCTGGAGTGTATCAGGGGCCGGGGATCAGCCCCAGCATTTT. Translated, it gives CAWSVSGAGDQPQHF. Filled out from reference TRBV30 and TRBJ1-5, the complete variable domain reads SQTIHQWPATLVQPVGSPLSLECTVEGTSNPNLYWYRQAAGRGLQLLFYSVGIGQISSEVPQNLSASRPQDRQFILSSKKLLLSDSGFYLCAWSVSGAGDQPQHFGDGTRLSIL.

The chain carries TRBV2 and TRBJ2-7, with 10 bases that match TRBD2. Germline CDR1 and CDR2: SNHLY and FYNNEI. The J segment lost 2 bases and the V segment lost 10 bases, leaving 2 bases of the junction unmatched. The CDR3 is made up of 12 amino acids. The CDR3 spells CAISGGTYEQYF. CDR3 coding DNA: TGTGCCATTAGCGGGGGGACCTACGAGCAGTACTTC.

The genes are TRBV27 and TRBJ1-1, with D possibly being TRBD1 (5 bases). Trimming left V 3 bases short and J 4 bases short, with 12 bases between. Germline-derived CDR1 and CDR2 are MNHEY and SMNVEV (reference sequence). The CDR3 loop spans 14 amino acids. CDR3 amino acids: CASSLSMGGTEAFF. DNA of the CDR3: TGTGCCAGCAGTTTGTCAATGGGGGGCACTGAAGCTTTCTTT.

This clone was recorded once. V gene TRBV7-6 combines with J gene TRBJ1-5; 9 positions match TRBD1. The germline CDR1 and CDR2 sequences are SGHVS and FNYEAQ. The CDR3 has 15 residues. V lost 1 base, J lost 5 bases, and 3 bases stayed unmatched. The chain's CDR3 is CASSLDTGGDQPQHF. The DNA for the CDR3 is TGTGCCAGCAGCTTAGACACAGGGGGCGATCAGCCCCAGCATTTT. Complete variable domain (other parts from reference TRBV7-6 and TRBJ1-5): GAGVSQSPRYKVTKRGQDVALRCDPISGHVSLYWYRQALGQGPEFLTYFNYEAQQDKSGLPNDRFSAERPEGSISTLTIQRTEQRDSAMYRCASSLDTGGDQPQHFGDGTRLSIL.

This rearrangement joins TRBV7-7 to TRBJ2-5; D may be TRBD1 (6 bases). The length of the CDR3 is 13 residues. The germline CDR1 and CDR2 sequences are SSHAT and FNYEAQ (reference sequence). V was shortened by 1 base and J by 5 bases, with 8 bases between the two germline ends. The CDR3 spells CASSLGTAETQYF. In DNA, the CDR3 is TGTGCCAGCAGCTTAGGGACAGCCGAGACCCAGTACTTC.

Points on this clone: An end of the junction does not agree with germline; a read error may underlie this. V and J are TRBV30 and TRBJ2-7; no clear D gene. CDR1 is GTSNPN and CDR2 is SVGIG in the germline V gene (reference sequence). CDR3 size: 13 residues. CDR3 coding DNA: TGTACCTGGAGTGTTGGGCTCTCCTACGAGCAGTACTTC. Translated: CTWSVGLSYEQYF.

The CDR3 sequence is CASSPRGQPNTEAFF. The DNA for the CDR3 is TGTGCCAGCAGTCCCAGGGGACAGCCGAACACTGAAGCTTTCTTT. The chain recombines TRBV6-5 with TRBJ1-1, with 7 bases lining up with TRBD1. CDR3 length equals 15 residues. The V gene end was trimmed by 5 bases and the J gene end by 1 base; junction bases not matched to a gene: 7. Germline values: CDR1 MNHEY, CDR2 SVGAGI.

This clone showed up just a few times. This chain links TRBV25-1 with TRBJ1-4, with a tentative D call TRBD1 (6 bases). Trimming stripped 1 base from V and 8 bases from J, with 14 bases between. CDR1 is MGHDK, CDR2 SYGVNS, per germline. The CDR3 has 15 amino acids. The CDR3 DNA sequence: TGTGCCAGCAGTGAATGGGGGGGGCGCGGCGAAAAACTGTTTTTT. Amino acids: CASSEWGGRGEKLFF.

This clone has a single count. The chain has TRBV30 and TRBJ2-1; no clear D gene. The germline V gene has CDR1 GTSNPN and CDR2 SVGIG (reference sequence). The CDR3 totals 13 residues. V was trimmed by 2 bases and J by 0 bases, leaving 5 bases between them. CDR3 sequence (DNA): TGTGCCTGGAGTTTTAGCTCCTACAATGAGCAGTTCTTC. Translating it yields CAWSFSSYNEQFF. The full variable domain, rest sourced from reference TRBV30 and TRBJ2-1, is SQTIHQWPATLVQPVGSPLSLECTVEGTSNPNLYWYRQAAGRGLQLLFYSVGIGQISSEVPQNLSASRPQDRQFILSSKKLLLSDSGFYLCAWSFSSYNEQFFGPGTRLTVL.

The chain links TRBV5-1 to TRBJ2-3; possibly TRBD1 for D (6 bases). Germline V lookup: CDR1 SGHRS, CDR2 YFSETQ. This CDR3 is built from 13 residues. Trimming removed 4 bases from V and 6 bases from J, with 12 bases in between. The CDR3 spells CASSRNRADTQYF. The CDR3 DNA reads as TGCGCCAGCAGCAGAAACAGGGCTGATACGCAGTATTTT.

The rearrangement links TRBV18 to TRBJ2-5, with 8 nucleotides matching TRBD1. Germline V gene sequence: CDR1 KGHSH, CDR2 LQKENI. The length of the CDR3 is 16 residues. V lost 2 bases to trimming and J lost 5 bases; unmatched junction nucleotides: 10. CDR3 in amino acids: CASSPSPTGGMETQYF. The DNA for the CDR3 is TGTGCCAGCTCACCATCCCCCACAGGGGGAATGGAGACCCAGTACTTC.

This chain links TRBV5-1 with TRBJ1-1, with 7 bases identical to TRBD1. CDR1 is SGHRS, CDR2 YFSETQ, per germline. Losses at the gene ends were 4 bases for V and 2 bases for J; bases not matched to a gene: 5. The CDR3 loop spans 14 amino acids. The CDR3 reads CASSAYRGNTEAFF. CDR3 nucleotides: TGCGCCAGCAGCGCCTACAGGGGTAACACTGAAGCTTTCTTT.

This clone occurred many times. The V and J genes are TRBV6-1 and TRBJ2-7, with TRBD2 matching 7 bases. The length of the CDR3 is 15 residues. Germline V CDR1 and CDR2: MNHNS, SASEGT. The junction had 4 bases not matched to a gene; V was cut back by 0 bases and J by 2 bases. The CDR3 sequence is CASSEAGEGAYEQYF. The CDR3 DNA reads TGTGCCAGCAGTGAAGCGGGGGAGGGAGCCTACGAGCAGTACTTC.

This sequence joins TRBV30 and TRBJ2-3; TRBD1 agrees at 10 bases. CDR1 and CDR2 from the germline V gene are GTSNPN and SVGIG (reference sequence). The CDR3 runs to 15 residues. V lost 5 bases to trimming and J lost 3 bases; unmatched junction nucleotides: 8. CDR3 bases: TGTGCCTGGGGACCCGGGACAGGGGATACAGATACGCAGTATTTT. Translation gives CAWGPGTGDTDTQYF.

The table lists this clone with a few counts. This chain links TRBV7-2 with TRBJ2-7; TRBD2 is a possible D gene (5 bases). V shed 5 bases and J shed 7 bases, with 21 bases lying between them. The CDR3 is made up of 15 amino acids. From germline, CDR1 is SGHTA and CDR2 FQGNSA. The CDR3 region is CASSAAPGLGREQYF. CDR3 nucleotide sequence: TGTGCCAGCAGCGCAGCCCCAGGACTCGGCAGGGAGCAGTACTTC.

V is TRBV5-8 and J is TRBJ1-1, with TRBD1 as a possible D gene (5 bases). The CDR3 sequence is 15 residues long. The V gene lost 4 bases and the J gene lost 0 bases, with 13 bases spanning the gap. CDR1 and CDR2 (germline): SGHTS, YDEGEE. The CDR3 here is CASSPMTVLNTEAFF. DNA for the CDR3: TGTGCCAGCAGCCCAATGACAGTTCTGAACACTGAAGCTTTCTTT.